Below are 18 T cell receptor beta chains sequenced from a single sample in a study of T-cell reconstitution after alpha-beta-depleted transplantation in children. Preparation of the TCRbeta library used unique molecular identifiers. MiXCR was run by TCRdb on the PCR reads, yielding one entry per CDR3 protein. The sample yields some 390,000 distinct CDR3 sequences, over 20% seen once. The sample was PBMCs from the stem cell graft donor, taken from the stem cell graft. The receptors were gathered from a human donor who donated a stem cell graft to a child with acute myeloid leukemia.

This chain uses TRBV28 with TRBJ2-7; TRBD1 matches 8 bases. This CDR3 spans 16 amino acids. Trimming took 5 bases from V and 0 from J; bases not matched to a gene: 9. CDR1 and CDR2 (germline): MDHEN, SYDVKM. CDR3 coding DNA: TGTGCCAGCAGTATCCTCGGGACAGGAAACTCCTACGAGCAGTACTTC. Its translation is CASSILGTGNSYEQYF.

This clonotype was detected ten times or more. The chain uses TRBV10-3 and TRBJ2-1; no clear D gene. Trimming took off 0 bases at V and 7 bases at J, with 7 bases between the two ends. Germline V gives CDR1 ENHRY, CDR2 SYGVKD. This CDR3 contains 13 residues. The CDR3 sequence: CAISESKGNEQFF. Written as DNA, the CDR3 is TGTGCCATCAGTGAGTCGAAAGGGAATGAGCAGTTCTTC.

This clonotype was seen ten or more times. The rearrangement links TRBV5-5 to TRBJ2-6; 9 bases are a match to TRBD1. The CDR3 is 16 amino acids. Germline trimming cut 3 bases from V and 2 bases from J; bases unmatched to any gene: 3. The V gene's germline CDR1 is SGHKS and CDR2 YYEKEE (reference sequence). In DNA, the CDR3 is TGTGCCAGCAGCTCACAGGGGGCGGCTGGGGCCAACGTCCTGACTTTC. Encoded protein: CASSSQGAAGANVLTF.

This chain connects TRBV2 to TRBJ2-6, with D uncertain. CDR3 length: 13 amino acids. Germline V gene lookup returns CDR1 SNHLY and CDR2 FYNNEI. Trimming removed 4 bases from V and 3 bases from J, with 4 bases in between. CDR3 sequence (DNA): TGTGCCAGCAGTGCCCTTGGGGCCAACGTCCTGACTTTC. Amino acids: CASSALGANVLTF.

This clonotype occurred a few times. V gene TRBV4-2 combines with J gene TRBJ2-5; tentatively, D is TRBD1 or TRBD2 (6 bases each). The CDR3 has 14 amino acids. Germline V gene sequence: CDR1 LGHNA, CDR2 YNFKEQ. The ends were cut back, 0 bases at V and 5 bases at J, with 10 bases in the middle. The CDR3 loop is CASSQDGGGETQYF. In DNA, the CDR3 is TGTGCCAGCAGCCAAGACGGGGGCGGGGAGACCCAGTACTTC.

This clonotype has a handful of counts. The V call is TRBV7-9, the J call TRBJ2-7; TRBD2 is a possible D gene (6 bases). The V end was cut by 5 bases, the J end by 0 bases, with 14 bases between. Per the germline V gene, CDR1 is SEHNR and CDR2 is FQNEAQ (reference sequence). CDR3 length: 15 amino acids. The CDR3 nucleotides are TGTGCCAGCAGCGGTCGCGGGGAACCCTCCTACGAGCAGTACTTC. Its protein product is CASSGRGEPSYEQYF.

V usage is TRBV5-6 and J usage is TRBJ2-1; the match to TRBD2 covers 11 bases. V was clipped by 0 bases and J by 9 bases; unmatched bases: 5. There are 15 residues in the CDR3. The germline V gene encodes CDR1 SGHDT and CDR2 YYEEEE. CDR3 DNA sequence: TGTGCCAGCAGCTTGGTAGCGGGAGGGCCCTTTGAGCAGTTCTTC. This translates into CASSLVAGGPFEQFF.

J is TRBJ2-2 and V is TRBV29-1, with 9 nucleotides matching TRBD1. Germline loops: CDR1 SQVTM, CDR2 ANQGSEA. The CDR3 consists of 15 residues. V dropped 0 bases and J dropped 5; count of bases not matched to a gene: 4. CDR3 coding DNA: TGCAGCGTTGAAGATCTCGACAGGGGGACCGGGGAGCTGTTTTTT. Protein sequence: CSVEDLDRGTGELFF.

This clonotype has only a few counts. This rearrangement joins TRBV29-1 to TRBJ2-3; 13 bases agree with TRBD2. This CDR3 spans 14 amino acids. Germline V gives CDR1 SQVTM, CDR2 ANQGSEA. Trimming removed 7 bases from V and 5 bases from J; junction bases left unmatched: 6. CDR3 DNA: TGCAGCGCCGGGACTAGCGGGAATAGAGATACGCAGTATTTT. Its translation: CSAGTSGNRDTQYF.

This clonotype came up many times. The rearrangement uses TRBV12-3 or TRBV12-4 and TRBJ2-7, with D perhaps matching TRBD1 (5 bases). V lost 2 bases, J lost 3 bases, and 17 bases lay in between. The CDR3 is made up of 16 amino acids. CDR3 bases: TGTGCCAGCAGTTTAATCCCGTGGGGCAGGGACTACGAGCAGTACTTC. This codes for CASSLIPWGRDYEQYF.

At least ten counts were recorded for this clonotype. The chain has TRBV24-1 and TRBJ2-3, with TRBD1 matching 7 bases. Trimming at V came to 4 bases and at J to 2 bases, leaving 5 bases not matched to a gene. The length of the CDR3 is 15 residues. Germline lookup yields CDR1 KGHDR and CDR2 SFDVKD. The CDR3 sequence: CATSDTGTDTDTQYF. The DNA of the CDR3 is TGTGCCACCAGTGACACCGGGACAGACACAGATACGCAGTATTTT.

This clonotype has only a few counts. The V gene is TRBV28, the J gene TRBJ2-7, with D possibly TRBD2 on 5 matching bases. CDR3 length: 13 residues. Germline lookup yields CDR1 MDHEN and CDR2 SYDVKM. Trimming took 10 bases from V and 3 from J, leaving 16 bases between them. Here the CDR3 reads CATVGVMFYEQYF. In DNA form, the CDR3 reads TGTGCCACCGTGGGAGTCATGTTCTACGAGCAGTACTTC. Complete variable domain (other parts from reference TRBV28 and TRBJ2-7): DVKVTQSSRYLVKRTGEKVFLECVQDMDHENMFWYRQDPGLGLRLIYFSYDVKMKEKGDIPEGYSVSREKKERFSLILESASTNQTSMYLCATVGVMFYEQYFGPGTRLTVT.

DNA for the CDR3: TGTGCCAGCCTGTCGGGACGCAGTAATGAAAAACTGTTTTTT. It is translated as CASLSGRSNEKLFF. The chain couples TRBV2 to TRBJ1-4; the D gene is possibly TRBD1 (5 bases). CDR1 is SNHLY and CDR2 is FYNNEI in the germline V gene. The CDR3 covers 14 residues. V shed 8 bases and J shed 4 bases, with 14 bases lying between them.

Many counts were recorded for this clonotype. The chain links TRBV29-1 to TRBJ2-7; D is possibly TRBD2 (5 bases). This CDR3 comprises 13 residues. Trimming stripped 6 bases from V and 2 bases from J, with 14 bases between. CDR1 is SQVTM, CDR2 ANQGSEA, per germline. DNA of the CDR3: TGCAGCGTAGCCGGGGATTTGACCTACGAGCAGTACTTC. Translated: CSVAGDLTYEQYF.

The gene calls are TRBV20-1 and TRBJ1-1; perhaps TRBD1 as D (5 bases). There are 14 residues in the CDR3. From germline, CDR1 is DFQATT and CDR2 SNEGSKA (reference sequence). Trimming cost V 3 bases and J 1 base, with 12 bases left between them. CDR3: CSASVGTENTEAFF. CDR3 nucleotide sequence: TGCAGTGCTAGTGTAGGGACTGAGAACACTGAAGCTTTCTTT.

This clonotype was counted only a few times. The junction and the germline gene differ at one end; a read error may be behind it. The genes are TRBV7-8 and TRBJ2-1; D possibly uses TRBD1 or TRBD2 (7 bases each). The CDR3 length is 14 residues. Germline values: CDR1 SGHVS, CDR2 FQNEAQ. The CDR3 sequence is CASSSQGDYDEQFF. In DNA, the CDR3 is TGTGCCAGCAGCTCTCAGGGGGACTACGATGAGCAGTTCTTC.

The rearrangement joins TRBV6-6 to TRBJ1-2; D not resolved. V dropped 0 bases and J dropped 12 bases, with 14 bases sitting between them. The germline V gene encodes CDR1 MNHNY and CDR2 SVGAGI (reference sequence). The CDR3 has 13 amino acids. The chain's CDR3 is CASSYSSGGGHTF. As DNA, the CDR3 is TGTGCCAGCAGTTACTCGAGCGGTGGTGGTCACACCTTC.

This clonotype came up a few times. V gene TRBV5-6 combines with J gene TRBJ2-7, with a tentative D call TRBD2 (5 bases). This CDR3 has 15 residues. In germline, CDR1 is SGHDT, CDR2 YYEEEE. V lost 1 base and J lost 0, with 11 bases in between. This CDR3 is CASSLSRRSSYEQYF. The CDR3 DNA reads TGTGCCAGCAGCTTGAGTCGGAGGAGCTCCTACGAGCAGTACTTC.